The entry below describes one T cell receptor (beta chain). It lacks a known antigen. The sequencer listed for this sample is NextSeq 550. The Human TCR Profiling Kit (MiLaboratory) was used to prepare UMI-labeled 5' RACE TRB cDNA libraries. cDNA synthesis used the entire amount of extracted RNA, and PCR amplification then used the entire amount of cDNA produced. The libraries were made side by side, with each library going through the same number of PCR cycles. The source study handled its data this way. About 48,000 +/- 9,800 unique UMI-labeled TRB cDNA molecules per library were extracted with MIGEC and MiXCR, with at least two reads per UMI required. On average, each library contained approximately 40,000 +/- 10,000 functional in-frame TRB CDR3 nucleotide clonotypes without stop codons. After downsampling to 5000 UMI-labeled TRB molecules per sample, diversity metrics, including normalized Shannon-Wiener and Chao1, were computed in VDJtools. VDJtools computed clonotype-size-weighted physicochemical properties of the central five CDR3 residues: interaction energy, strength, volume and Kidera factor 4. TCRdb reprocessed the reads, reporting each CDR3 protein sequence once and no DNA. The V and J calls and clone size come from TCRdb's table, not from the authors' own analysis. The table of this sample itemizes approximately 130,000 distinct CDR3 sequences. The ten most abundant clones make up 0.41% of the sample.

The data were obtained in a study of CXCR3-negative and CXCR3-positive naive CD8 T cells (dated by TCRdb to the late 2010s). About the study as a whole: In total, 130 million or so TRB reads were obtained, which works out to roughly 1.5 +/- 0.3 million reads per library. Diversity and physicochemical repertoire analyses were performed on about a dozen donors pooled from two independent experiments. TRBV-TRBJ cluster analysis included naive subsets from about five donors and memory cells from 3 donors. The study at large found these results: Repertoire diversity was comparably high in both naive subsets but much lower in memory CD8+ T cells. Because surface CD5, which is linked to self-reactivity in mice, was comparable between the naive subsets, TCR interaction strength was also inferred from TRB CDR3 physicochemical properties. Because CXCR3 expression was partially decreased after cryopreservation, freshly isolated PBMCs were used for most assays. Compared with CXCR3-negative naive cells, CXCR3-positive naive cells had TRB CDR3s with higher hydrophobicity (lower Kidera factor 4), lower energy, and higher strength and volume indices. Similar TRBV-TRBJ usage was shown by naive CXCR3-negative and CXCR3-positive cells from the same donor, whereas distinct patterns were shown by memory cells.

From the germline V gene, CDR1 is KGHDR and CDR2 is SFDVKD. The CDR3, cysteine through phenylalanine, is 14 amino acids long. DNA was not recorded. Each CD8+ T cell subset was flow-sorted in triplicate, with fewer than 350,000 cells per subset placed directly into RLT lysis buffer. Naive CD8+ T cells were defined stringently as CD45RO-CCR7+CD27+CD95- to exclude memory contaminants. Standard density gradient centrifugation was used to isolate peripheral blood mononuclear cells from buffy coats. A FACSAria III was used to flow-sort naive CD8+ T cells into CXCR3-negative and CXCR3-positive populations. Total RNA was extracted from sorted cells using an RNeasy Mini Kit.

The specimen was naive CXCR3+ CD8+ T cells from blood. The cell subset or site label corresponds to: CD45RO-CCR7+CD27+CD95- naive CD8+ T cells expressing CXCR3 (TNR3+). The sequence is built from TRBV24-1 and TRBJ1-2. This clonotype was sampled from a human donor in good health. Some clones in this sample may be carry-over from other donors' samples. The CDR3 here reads CATSDPRQALGYTF.